The 3 T cell receptor beta chains reported below all come from one sample, sequenced in a study of T cells in Graves' hyperthyroidism and ophthalmopathy. What was amplified from RNA transcripts were TCR beta CDR3 regions. Using the HTBI primer set, a first-round RT-PCR was run on the TCR CDR3. TCRdb re-derived calls from the multiplex PCR reads in MiXCR, one entry per CDR3 protein. The table records 380,000 or so distinct CDR3 sequences, about 14% of them present only once. The sequencing sample was made of blood. The receptors originated from a young man with Graves' hyperthyroidism that later progressed to Graves' ophthalmopathy.

Comment on this clonotype: It may be a read error: a sequence one base away is much more abundant. This chain joins TRBV28 and TRBJ1-2; 7 bases match TRBD1. Germline CDR1 MDHEN, CDR2 SYDVKM. V shed 4 bases, J shed 4 bases, and the junction held 6 bases outside the gene matches. The CDR3 has 14 residues. The CDR3 sequence: CASSYPTGIYGYTF. The DNA for the CDR3 is TGTGCCAGCAGTTACCCGACAGGGATCTATGGCTACACCTTC.

This clonotype showed up many times. The chain links TRBV6-1 to TRBJ2-7; 10 nucleotides match TRBD2. J lost 6 bases, V lost 2 bases, and 10 bases had no gene match. This CDR3 spans 16 amino acids. The germline V gene encodes CDR1 MNHNS and CDR2 SASEGT. The DNA for the CDR3 is TGTGCCAGCAGTGAATCGGTTAGCGGGGGGATGATCGAGCAGTACTTC. It is translated as CASSESVSGGMIEQYF.

This clonotype was seen at least ten times. This chain joins TRBV12-3 or TRBV12-4 and TRBJ2-4, with TRBD1 matching 7 bases. The CDR3 consists of 16 residues. V shed 3 bases, J shed 0 bases, and the junction held 5 bases outside the gene matches. The CDR3 region has the DNA TGTGCCAGCAGTTTGGACAGGTCCTTAGCCAAAAACATTCAGTACTTC. It specifies CASSLDRSLAKNIQYF.